These T cell receptor beta chains were read from a single sample in a study of Graves' ophthalmopathy and Graves' hyperthyroidism. MiXCR, run by TCRdb on the multiplex PCR reads, gives a single entry per CDR3 protein. This table has roughly 700,000 distinct CDR3 sequences, approximately 40% appearing once. The material sequenced was peripheral blood. The source of these receptors is an adult man with Graves' ophthalmopathy. Both conserved end residues are part of each CDR3. The D gene is left open where the match is weak. Size values are once, few and many counts, or a class for expanded clones, and some rows have none.

V gene: TRBV11-2
clone size: NA
J gene: TRBJ1-2
D gene: NA
CDR3 protein: CASSPGTVGVSNYGYTF
CDR3 DNA: TGTGCCAGCAGCCCGGGTACGGTAGGGGTCTCTAACTATGGCTACACCTTC

V gene: TRBV7-9
clone size: few
J gene: TRBJ1-1
D gene: NA
CDR3 protein: CASSLVGALTEAFF
CDR3 DNA: TGTGCCAGCAGCTTAGTAGGGGCCCTCACTGAAGCTTTCTTT

V gene: TRBV7-2
clone size: few
J gene: TRBJ2-7
D gene: NA
CDR3 protein: CASSQETPTDEQYF
CDR3 DNA: TGTGCCAGCAGCCAGGAAACCCCGACAGACGAGCAGTACTTC

V gene: TRBV20-1
clone size: few
J gene: TRBJ1-6
D gene: TRBD1
CDR3 protein: CSVPGQGHSPLHF
CDR3 DNA: TGCAGTGTCCCCGGACAGGGGCATTCACCCCTCCACTTT

V gene: TRBV7-2
clone size: many
J gene: TRBJ1-2
D gene: NA
CDR3 protein: CASSSRRPSNYGYTF
CDR3 DNA: TGTGCCAGCAGCTCCCGCCGACCCTCAAACTATGGCTACACCTTC

V gene: TRBV12-3/TRBV12-4
clone size: few
J gene: TRBJ2-7
D gene: NA
CDR3 protein: CASSYLPRGGEQYF
CDR3 DNA: TGTGCCAGCAGTTACCTGCCCAGGGGCGGCGAGCAGTACTTC

V gene: TRBV20-1
clone size: NA
J gene: TRBJ2-7
D gene: TRBD2
CDR3 protein: CSARKTSGRYEQHF
CDR3 DNA: TGCAGTGCTAGGAAAACTAGCGGGAGGTACGAGCAGCACTTC

V gene: TRBV7-9
clone size: many
J gene: TRBJ2-6
D gene: NA
CDR3 protein: CASSSGLNSGANVLTF
CDR3 DNA: TGTGCCAGCAGCTCCGGACTAAACTCTGGGGCCAACGTCCTGACTTTC

V gene: TRBV29-1
clone size: many
J gene: TRBJ1-2
D gene: NA
CDR3 protein: CSVGPLDYGYTF
CDR3 DNA: TGCAGCGTTGGACCCCTCGACTATGGCTACACCTTC

V gene: TRBV10-3
clone size: NA
J gene: TRBJ2-7
D gene: NA
CDR3 protein: CASSLEEVVSYEQYF
CDR3 DNA: TGTGCCAGCAGTCTAGAGGAGGTCGTCTCCTACGAGCAGTACTTC

V gene: TRBV2
clone size: few
J gene: TRBJ1-1
D gene: TRBD1
CDR3 protein: CASSDRDRENTEAFF
CDR3 DNA: TGTGCCAGCAGCGACCGGGACAGGGAGAACACTGAAGCTTTCTTT

V gene: TRBV25-1
clone size: NA
J gene: TRBJ1-1
D gene: NA
CDR3 protein: CASSEVGVGTEAFF
CDR3 DNA: TGTGCCAGCAGTGAAGTGGGGGTGGGCACTGAAGCTTTCTTT

V gene: TRBV29-1
clone size: many
J gene: TRBJ2-5
D gene: NA
CDR3 protein: CSVESLEETQYF
CDR3 DNA: TGCAGCGTTGAATCACTAGAAGAGACCCAGTACTTC

V gene: TRBV10-3
clone size: many
J gene: TRBJ1-1
D gene: NA
CDR3 protein: CAIRGDTEAFF
CDR3 DNA: TGTGCCATCAGGGGGGACACTGAAGCTTTCTTT

V gene: TRBV3-1
clone size: NA
J gene: TRBJ2-2
D gene: NA
CDR3 protein: CASSPPGNHGELFF
CDR3 DNA: TGTGCCAGCAGCCCGCCGGGCAATCACGGGGAGCTGTTTTTT

V gene: TRBV2
clone size: NA
J gene: TRBJ1-4
D gene: NA
CDR3 protein: CASSWAEGVGGKLFF
CDR3 DNA: TGTGCCAGCAGCTGGGCGGAGGGAGTCGGGGGAAAACTGTTTTTT

V gene: TRBV25-1
clone size: few
J gene: TRBJ1-1
D gene: TRBD1
CDR3 protein: CATQGAMNTEAFF
CDR3 DNA: TGTGCCACCCAGGGGGCTATGAACACTGAAGCTTTCTTT

V gene: TRBV11-2
clone size: NA
J gene: TRBJ2-7
D gene: NA
CDR3 protein: CASIDLERRMTYEQYF
CDR3 DNA: TGTGCCAGCATCGACCTGGAGCGGAGAATGACCTACGAGCAGTACTTC

V gene: TRBV2
clone size: once
J gene: TRBJ1-1
D gene: NA
CDR3 protein: CASSGTFRRF
CDR3 DNA: TGTGCGAGCAGTGGGACATTCCGAAGATTT

V gene: TRBV2
clone size: many
J gene: TRBJ2-5
D gene: NA
CDR3 protein: CASSVGQNQETQYF
CDR3 DNA: TGTGCCAGCAGTGTAGGCCAGAACCAAGAGACCCAGTACTTC

V gene: TRBV29-1
clone size: many
J gene: TRBJ1-4
D gene: TRBD1
CDR3 protein: CSVYYRGGDEKLFF
CDR3 DNA: TGCAGCGTTTACTACAGGGGTGGGGATGAAAAACTGTTTTTT

V gene: TRBV7-2
clone size: few
J gene: TRBJ2-7
D gene: TRBD2
CDR3 protein: CASSLVAGGASYEQYF
CDR3 DNA: TGTGCCAGCAGCTTAGTTGCCGGGGGGGCTTCCTACGAGCAGTACTTC

V gene: TRBV2
clone size: NA
J gene: TRBJ1-2
D gene: TRBD1
CDR3 protein: CATRGGSNYGYTF
CDR3 DNA: TGTGCCACCCGAGGGGGCTCTAACTATGGCTACACCTTC

V gene: TRBV20-1
clone size: few
J gene: TRBJ2-7
D gene: NA
CDR3 protein: CSARESGAAYEQYF
CDR3 DNA: TGCAGTGCTAGAGAATCCGGGGCGGCCTACGAGCAGTACTTC

V gene: TRBV7-9
clone size: NA
J gene: TRBJ2-5
D gene: NA
CDR3 protein: CASSPPGRGQETQYF
CDR3 DNA: TGTGCCAGCAGCCCGCCAGGACGAGGACAAGAGACCCAGTACTTC

V gene: TRBV3-1
clone size: NA
J gene: TRBJ2-2
D gene: TRBD2
CDR3 protein: CASSQGVSGGPNTGELFF
CDR3 DNA: TGTGCCAGCAGCCAAGGAGTTAGCGGGGGGCCCAACACCGGGGAGCTGTTTTTT

V gene: TRBV2
clone size: NA
J gene: TRBJ1-5
D gene: NA
CDR3 protein: CASSPPVSRRYNQPQHF
CDR3 DNA: TGTGCCAGCAGCCCCCCCGTCTCAAGACGGTACAATCAGCCCCAGCATTTT

V gene: TRBV10-3
clone size: NA
J gene: TRBJ2-5
D gene: NA
CDR3 protein: CAITEGYETQYF
CDR3 DNA: TGTGCCATCACCGAGGGCTATGAGACCCAGTACTTC

V gene: TRBV15
clone size: NA
J gene: TRBJ2-6
D gene: NA
CDR3 protein: CATSRGPGLSGANVLTF
CDR3 DNA: TGTGCCACCAGCAGAGGTCCAGGGCTCTCTGGGGCCAACGTCCTGACTTTC

V gene: TRBV11-2
clone size: NA
J gene: TRBJ2-5
D gene: TRBD2
CDR3 protein: CASSPRLAGGLQETQYF
CDR3 DNA: TGTGCCAGCAGCCCCCGACTAGCGGGGGGCCTCCAAGAGACCCAGTACTTC

V gene: TRBV7-9
clone size: many
J gene: TRBJ1-6
D gene: NA
CDR3 protein: CASSLRQDGSPLHF
CDR3 DNA: TGTGCCAGCAGCTTACGACAGGATGGGTCACCCCTCCACTTT

V gene: TRBV10-3
clone size: NA
J gene: TRBJ1-2
D gene: NA
CDR3 protein: CAISERRDGYTF
CDR3 DNA: TGTGCCATCAGTGAACGCCGTGATGGCTACACCTTC

V gene: TRBV29-1
clone size: NA
J gene: TRBJ2-7
D gene: TRBD1
CDR3 protein: CSAETGGAYEQYF
CDR3 DNA: TGCAGCGCGGAGACAGGGGGCGCCTACGAGCAGTACTTC

V gene: TRBV2
clone size: once
J gene: TRBJ2-6
D gene: NA
CDR3 protein: CASSPRQGASGANVLTF
CDR3 DNA: TGTGCCAGCAGTCCCCGGCAGGGAGCCTCTGGGGCCAACGTCCTGACTTTC

V gene: TRBV7-9
clone size: NA
J gene: TRBJ1-6
D gene: TRBD1
CDR3 protein: CASSQGTGLDSPLHF
CDR3 DNA: TGTGCCAGCAGCCAAGGGACAGGGTTAGATTCACCCCTCCACTTT

V gene: TRBV2
clone size: NA
J gene: TRBJ1-4
D gene: TRBD1
CDR3 protein: CASSDGYRGSGNEKLFF
CDR3 DNA: TGTGCCAGCAGCGACGGGTACAGGGGGAGTGGTAATGAAAAACTGTTTTTT

V gene: TRBV10-3
clone size: many
J gene: TRBJ1-6
D gene: NA
CDR3 protein: CAILGRVGSPLHF
CDR3 DNA: TGTGCCATCTTGGGCAGGGTTGGTTCACCCCTCCACTTT

V gene: TRBV19
clone size: NA
J gene: TRBJ1-6
D gene: NA
CDR3 protein: CASSIRSGASPLHF
CDR3 DNA: TGTGCCAGTAGTATTCGGTCGGGGGCTTCACCCCTCCACTTT

V gene: TRBV10-3
clone size: NA
J gene: TRBJ1-4
D gene: NA
CDR3 protein: CAISVGGTNEKLFF
CDR3 DNA: TGTGCCATCAGTGTGGGGGGTACTAATGAAAAACTGTTTTTT

V gene: TRBV6-5
clone size: NA
J gene: TRBJ2-7
D gene: TRBD1
CDR3 protein: CASSYLTGGLSYEQYF
CDR3 DNA: TGTGCCAGCAGTTACTTGACAGGGGGCCTCTCCTACGAGCAGTACTTC

V gene: TRBV20-1
clone size: few
J gene: TRBJ1-1
D gene: TRBD1
CDR3 protein: CSASTARGGATEAFF
CDR3 DNA: TGCAGTGCTAGTACTGCCAGGGGGGGGGCAACTGAAGCTTTCTTT

V gene: TRBV5-1
clone size: many
J gene: TRBJ1-4
D gene: NA
CDR3 protein: CASRPTPDGEKLFF
CDR3 DNA: TGCGCCAGCAGACCGACGCCAGACGGTGAAAAACTGTTTTTT

V gene: TRBV2
clone size: NA
J gene: TRBJ2-7
D gene: NA
CDR3 protein: CASQGGLDEQYF
CDR3 DNA: TGTGCCAGCCAGGGGGGGCTCGACGAGCAGTACTTC

V gene: TRBV19
clone size: few
J gene: TRBJ1-4
D gene: TRBD1
CDR3 protein: CASSTTTGAIEKLFF
CDR3 DNA: TGTGCCAGTAGTACAACGACAGGGGCAATTGAAAAACTGTTTTTT

V gene: TRBV10-3
clone size: few
J gene: TRBJ1-5
D gene: NA
CDR3 protein: CAISESRGGPQHF
CDR3 DNA: TGTGCCATCAGTGAGTCGAGGGGGGGGCCCCAGCATTTT

V gene: TRBV20-1
clone size: NA
J gene: TRBJ1-3
D gene: NA
CDR3 protein: CSASIQGLSGNTIHF
CDR3 DNA: TGCAGTGCATCGATACAGGGACTCTCTGGAAACACCATACATTTT

V gene: TRBV10-3
clone size: few
J gene: TRBJ1-1
D gene: NA
CDR3 protein: CASSYGTDNAAFF
CDR3 DNA: TGTGCCAGCAGTTACGGGACCGACAACGCAGCTTTCTTT

V gene: TRBV15
clone size: NA
J gene: TRBJ1-4
D gene: NA
CDR3 protein: CATSRDGRGYEKLFF
CDR3 DNA: TGTGCCACCAGCAGAGATGGCAGGGGTTATGAAAAACTGTTTTTT

V gene: TRBV5-8
clone size: few
J gene: TRBJ1-6
D gene: TRBD1
CDR3 protein: CASSFGDRGNSPLHF
CDR3 DNA: TGTGCCAGCAGCTTCGGGGACAGGGGTAATTCACCCCTCCACTTT

V gene: TRBV19
clone size: NA
J gene: TRBJ1-2
D gene: NA
CDR3 protein: CASSIRGSGGYTF
CDR3 DNA: TGTGCCAGTAGTATACGGGGAAGCGGCGGCTACACCTTC

V gene: TRBV29-1
clone size: NA
J gene: TRBJ1-1
D gene: TRBD1
CDR3 protein: CSVAWTGNTEAFF
CDR3 DNA: TGCAGCGTTGCCTGGACAGGGAACACTGAAGCTTTCTTT

V gene: TRBV7-8
clone size: many
J gene: TRBJ1-2
D gene: NA
CDR3 protein: CASSLVRSAVYGYTF
CDR3 DNA: TGTGCCAGCAGCTTAGTTAGGTCGGCGGTCTATGGCTACACCTTC

V gene: TRBV9
clone size: NA
J gene: TRBJ1-1
D gene: TRBD1
CDR3 protein: CASSVLQGGATEAFF
CDR3 DNA: TGTGCCAGCAGCGTATTACAGGGGGGGGCAACTGAAGCTTTCTTT

V gene: TRBV24-1
clone size: NA
J gene: TRBJ1-5
D gene: NA
CDR3 protein: CATSDPGRRGDSNQPQHF
CDR3 DNA: TGTGCCACCAGTGACCCAGGGCGAAGGGGAGATAGCAATCAGCCCCAGCATTTT

V gene: TRBV19
clone size: few
J gene: TRBJ1-5
D gene: TRBD1
CDR3 protein: CASSISTGAGQPQHF
CDR3 DNA: TGTGCCAGTAGTATCTCGACAGGGGCAGGTCAGCCCCAGCATTTT

V gene: TRBV9
clone size: few
J gene: TRBJ1-4
D gene: NA
CDR3 protein: CASSVGGSAANEKLFF
CDR3 DNA: TGTGCCAGCAGCGTAGGGGGGTCGGCCGCTAATGAAAAACTGTTTTTT

V gene: TRBV7-3
clone size: NA
J gene: TRBJ1-3
D gene: TRBD1
CDR3 protein: CASAPGTGGSGNTIYF
CDR3 DNA: TGTGCCAGCGCTCCTGGGACAGGGGGGTCTGGAAACACCATATATTTT

V gene: TRBV25-1
clone size: NA
J gene: TRBJ1-2
D gene: TRBD1
CDR3 protein: CASTSGTGNAYGYTF
CDR3 DNA: TGTGCCAGCACCTCCGGGACAGGGAACGCCTATGGCTACACCTTC